Listed below are T cell receptor beta chains from one sample, sequenced in a study of PD-1 blockade in mismatch repair-deficient tumors. Libraries were prepared by immunoSEQ multiplex PCR; TCRdb keeps only in-frame clonotypes and omits some of them. The table has fewer than 100,000 clones, over 70% seen once; the top ten hold around 2.7%. The sequencing used peripheral blood, collected 12 weeks after starting pembrolizumab. The receptors come from an adult with mismatch repair-deficient cancer. CDR3s include the opening cysteine and the closing phenylalanine or tryptophan. D genes are given only for firm matches. Clone sizes are given selectively: once, few, many, or a class where the clone is expanded.

clone size	V gene	J gene	D gene	CDR3 protein	CDR3 DNA
NA	TRBV7-2	TRBJ2-1	TRBD1	CASSPQGALSNEQFF	TGTGCCAGCAGCCCTCAGGGGGCATTGAGTAATGAGCAGTTCTTC
NA	TRBV4-1	TRBJ2-7	TRBD1	CASSQPRDRVHEQYF	TGCGCCAGCAGCCAACCCCGGGACAGGGTCCACGAGCAGTACTTC
NA	TRBV4-3	TRBJ1-1	NA	CASSRVVDTEAFF	TGCGCCAGCAGTCGGGTCGTAGACACTGAAGCTTTCTTT
NA	TRBV9	TRBJ2-1	NA	CASSVGSPGSSYNEQFF	TGTGCCAGCAGCGTAGGTTCCCCCGGAAGCTCCTACAATGAGCAGTTCTTC
NA	TRBV30	TRBJ1-2	NA	CAWSVRSFWINYGYTF	TGTGCCTGGAGTGTAAGGTCCTTCTGGATTAACTATGGCTACACCTTC
NA	TRBV28	TRBJ2-3	NA	CASSKDSLTDTQYF	TGTGCCAGCAGTAAGGACTCCCTCACAGATACGCAGTATTTT
NA	TRBV9	TRBJ2-1	NA	CASSDYGSEGEQFF	TGTGCCAGCAGCGATTACGGGAGCGAGGGTGAGCAGTTCTTC
once	TRBV15	TRBJ2-1	NA	CATGNRGSYNEQFF	TGTGCCACCGGAAACCGCGGCTCCTACAATGAGCAGTTCTTC
NA	TRBV7-2	TRBJ1-4	NA	CASSLMTGGTNEKLFF	TGTGCCAGCAGCTTAATGACTGGGGGGACTAATGAAAAACTGTTTTTT
NA	TRBV14	TRBJ2-1	NA	CASSPPRPGIYNEQFF	TGTGCCAGCAGCCCCCCGCGTCCCGGGATCTACAATGAGCAGTTCTTC
few	TRBV7-9	TRBJ2-7	NA	CASSPTSGSFHEQYF	TGTGCCAGCAGCCCCACATCAGGGTCGTTCCACGAGCAGTACTTC
NA	TRBV11-2	TRBJ2-1	TRBD2	CASSRGLAFDEQFF	TGTGCCAGCAGCCGGGGACTAGCTTTCGATGAGCAGTTCTTC
few	TRBV5-4	TRBJ1-4	NA	CASSGGSEKLFF	TGTGCCAGCAGCGGGGGTTCGGAAAAACTGTTTTTT
once	TRBV5-1	TRBJ2-1	NA	CASSLATGAGNEQFF	TGCGCCAGCAGCTTGGCAACGGGGGCAGGGAATGAGCAGTTCTTC
NA	TRBV18	TRBJ2-1	TRBD1	CASSPRQGAIVNEQFF	TGTGCCAGCTCACCCCGACAGGGGGCGATTGTCAATGAGCAGTTCTTC
few	TRBV5-4	TRBJ2-7	NA	CASSLVGSYEQYF	TGTGCCAGCAGCTTGGTAGGGTCCTACGAGCAGTACTTC
once	TRBV14	TRBJ2-2	TRBD1	CASSSGDSHTGELFF	TGTGCCAGCAGCTCCGGGGACAGTCACACCGGGGAGCTGTTTTTT
NA	TRBV9	TRBJ2-3	TRBD2	CASSVGLAGGDTQYF	TGTGCCAGCAGCGTAGGGCTAGCGGGGGGGGATACGCAGTATTTT
NA	TRBV5-4	TRBJ1-4	TRBD1	CASSQSGTADEKLFF	TGTGCCAGCAGCCAATCCGGGACAGCGGATGAAAAACTGTTTTTT
NA	TRBV5-1	TRBJ2-7	TRBD1	CASSLDRRSYEQYF	TGCGCCAGCAGCCTGGACAGGCGCTCCTACGAGCAGTACTTC
NA	TRBV5-4	TRBJ2-5	NA	CASSAPEGGETQYF	TGTGCCAGCAGCGCCCCGGAGGGAGGAGAGACCCAGTACTTC
NA	TRBV29-1	TRBJ2-7	NA	CSALRRDEQYF	TGCAGCGCCCTCAGGAGAGACGAGCAGTACTTC
NA	TRBV25-1	TRBJ2-7	NA	CASSAPGLTSSYEQYF	TGTGCCAGCAGTGCCCCCGGACTGACGAGCTCCTACGAGCAGTACTTC
NA	TRBV13	TRBJ2-3	NA	CASSFRGAGDTQYF	TGTGCCAGCAGCTTTCGGGGGGCAGGGGATACGCAGTATTTT
NA	TRBV6-6	TRBJ1-1	NA	CASSWENTEAFF	TGTGCCAGCAGTTGGGAGAACACTGAAGCTTTCTTT
NA	TRBV29-1	TRBJ2-5	NA	CSGIEMDETQYF	TGCAGCGGGATTGAAATGGATGAGACCCAGTACTTC
NA	TRBV11-3	TRBJ1-1	NA	CASSLAGFGTEAFF	TGTGCCAGCAGCTTAGCGGGGTTTGGCACTGAAGCTTTCTTT
NA	TRBV5-1	TRBJ2-5	NA	CASSLGLKGETQYF	TGCGCCAGCAGCCTGGGGTTAAAGGGGGAGACCCAGTACTTC
NA	TRBV2	TRBJ2-1	NA	CASLGTEQFF	TGTGCCAGCTTGGGGACTGAGCAGTTCTTC
NA	TRBV18	TRBJ1-5	TRBD1	CASSPAVTGSNQPQHF	TGTGCCAGCTCACCAGCCGTGACAGGGAGCAATCAGCCCCAGCATTTT
NA	TRBV27	TRBJ2-2	NA	CASSLSGLTGELFF	TGTGCCAGCAGTTTAAGCGGGCTCACCGGGGAGCTGTTTTTT
NA	TRBV5-1	TRBJ1-4	NA	CASSRRQINEKLFF	TGCGCCAGCAGCCGTCGACAAATTAATGAAAAACTGTTTTTT
NA	TRBV4-1	TRBJ2-3	NA	CASSQTPPSEGTDTQYF	TGCGCCAGCAGCCAAACCCCCCCTTCAGAGGGAACAGATACGCAGTATTTT
NA	TRBV27	TRBJ2-2	TRBD2	CASSSFGLATNTGELFF	TGTGCCAGCAGTTCTTTCGGACTAGCAACGAACACCGGGGAGCTGTTTTTT
few	TRBV2	TRBJ1-5	TRBD1	CASSGQGAGNQPQHF	TGTGCCAGCAGTGGACAGGGGGCAGGAAATCAGCCCCAGCATTTT
NA	TRBV7-6	TRBJ2-2	NA	CASSLAGTLDTGELFF	TGTGCCAGCAGCTTGGCTGGGACACTAGACACCGGGGAGCTGTTTTTT
NA	TRBV11-2	TRBJ2-7	NA	CASSSRAVGEQYF	TGTGCCAGCAGCTCCAGGGCAGTGGGGGAGCAGTACTTC
once	TRBV5-1	TRBJ1-1	NA	CASSLERSGGTEAFF	TGCGCCAGCAGCTTGGAGCGGTCGGGTGGCACTGAAGCTTTCTTT
NA	TRBV5-1	TRBJ1-2	TRBD1	CASSWDRPNYGYTF	TGCGCCAGCAGCTGGGACAGGCCGAACTATGGCTACACCTTC
NA	TRBV7-9	TRBJ2-1	NA	CASSLYSSRLSYNEQFF	TGTGCCAGCAGCTTGTACTCTAGCAGGCTCTCCTACAATGAGCAGTTCTTC
NA	TRBV23-1	TRBJ2-1	NA	CASRPILGGPHEQFF	TGCGCCAGCAGACCAATCCTCGGGGGGCCCCATGAGCAGTTCTTC
NA	TRBV7-9	TRBJ2-1	TRBD2	CASGTYSGSAYNEQFF	TGTGCCAGCGGCACGTATAGCGGGAGCGCCTACAATGAGCAGTTCTTC
NA	TRBV7-3	TRBJ1-1	TRBD1	CASSSKPGQGFEAFF	TGTGCCAGCAGCTCAAAGCCGGGACAGGGGTTTGAAGCTTTCTTT
NA	TRBV7-6	TRBJ2-5	TRBD1	CASSSTPPQGARGETQYF	TGTGCCAGCAGCTCCACGCCACCCCAGGGGGCGAGAGGGGAGACCCAGTACTTC
NA	TRBV27	TRBJ1-1	TRBD1	CASRRTGSNTEAFF	TGTGCCAGCAGACGGACAGGGTCGAACACTGAAGCTTTCTTT
NA	TRBV7-3	TRBJ2-1	NA	CASSPGGHEQFF	TGTGCCAGCAGCCCAGGGGGGCATGAGCAGTTCTTC
NA	TRBV2	TRBJ1-5	NA	CASSVARISNQPQHF	TGTGCCAGCAGTGTAGCCAGGATTAGCAATCAGCCCCAGCATTTT
NA	TRBV29-1	TRBJ1-2	NA	CSVEPRDYYGYTF	TGCAGCGTTGAACCCCGGGATTACTATGGCTACACCTTC
NA	TRBV27	TRBJ2-7	TRBD2	CASSPARASGRAKQYF	TGTGCCAGCAGTCCGGCTCGGGCTAGCGGGAGGGCCAAGCAGTACTTC